The 17 T cell receptor beta chains presented below share a single source sample, sequenced in a study of CD8+ T cells in alopecia areata (dated by TCRdb to the late 2010s). The library was made by the immunoSEQ multiplex PCR assay. For TCR sequencing, RNA was extracted from every sample and reverse transcribed into cDNA to serve as template. TCRdb re-hosts the immuneACCESS table, in-frame sequences only. Its copies lack some clones; in the studies checked, an unresolved V gene accounts for under half of them, and the cause for the rest is not known. Present in this sample are under 350,000 clones, 55% to 75% of which were seen just once. Jointly, the top ten make up 1.8% of the sample. In the paper's terms, the time point label means: about 25 weeks on oral tofacitinib. In light of the paper, this sample's treatment or condition label describes: oral pan-JAK inhibitor, 5-10 mg twice daily. Sequences were derived from CD4+ T cells sorted from blood, sampled at week 24, from a patient treated with tofacitinib. The receptors were sampled from a human donor with alopecia areata.

The chain employs TRBV4-1 and TRBJ2-4; D unresolved. The length of the CDR3 is 11 residues. CDR1 is MGHRA, CDR2 YSYEKL, per germline. V dropped 3 bases and J dropped 7 bases, with 4 bases sitting between them. For the CDR3, the DNA is TGCGCCAGCAGCCAGGGGAACATTCAGTACTTC. This gives the protein CASSQGNIQYF.

This chain connects TRBV5-6 to TRBJ1-5; no clear D. The germline V gene has CDR1 SGHDT and CDR2 YYEEEE. V dropped 3 bases and J dropped 3 bases, with 19 bases sitting between them. This CDR3 is 17 amino acids long. CDR3 sequence: CASSYLGLGQSNQPQHF. The CDR3 nucleotides read TGTGCCAGCAGCTACTTGGGTTTAGGGCAGTCCAATCAGCCCCAGCATTTT. The variable domain in full, completed from reference TRBV5-6 and TRBJ1-5, reads DAGVTQSPTHLIKTRGQQVTLRCSPKSGHDTVSWYQQALGQGPQFIFQYYEEEERQRGNFPDRFSGHQFPNYSSELNVNALLLGDSALYLCASSYLGLGQSNQPQHFGDGTRLSIL.

This sequence joins TRBV30 and TRBJ2-7; 12 nucleotides agree with TRBD1. This CDR3 is built from 15 residues. Germline-derived CDR1 and CDR2 are GTSNPN and SVGIG (reference sequence). The ends lost 4 bases at V and 0 bases at J; junction bases unmatched: 4. DNA for the CDR3: TGTGCCTGGACTCCGGGACAGGGGGCCTCCTACGAGCAGTACTTC. This translates into CAWTPGQGASYEQYF.

The chain recombines TRBV4-1 with TRBJ1-1, with 10 nucleotides matching TRBD1. V dropped 2 bases and J dropped 0; count of bases not matched to a gene: 3. In germline, CDR1 is MGHRA, CDR2 YSYEKL. The CDR3 is 16 amino acids. CDR3 bases: TGCGCCAGCAGCCAATGGACAGGGGGGATGAACACTGAAGCTTTCTTT. Its translation is CASSQWTGGMNTEAFF.

This chain connects TRBV6-5 to TRBJ1-3; the D is unclear. This CDR3 has 14 amino acids. Germline lookup yields CDR1 MNHEY and CDR2 SVGAGI. Trimming left V 6 bases short and J 7 bases short, with 16 bases between. CDR3 bases: TGTGCCAGCAGGATGGGGTGGTTCGTCAACACCATATATTTT. Amino acid sequence: CASRMGWFVNTIYF.

V is TRBV29-1 and J is TRBJ2-7, with D possibly matching TRBD1 (6 bases). CDR1 is SQVTM, CDR2 ANQGSEA, per germline. This CDR3 has 14 amino acids. V dropped 2 bases and J dropped 2 bases, with 13 bases sitting between them. CDR3 coding DNA: TGCAGCGTTGAAAGGGACAACCATCCCTACGAGCAGTACTTC. This codes for CSVERDNHPYEQYF.

The J gene is TRBJ2-4, the V gene TRBV2, with D possibly matching TRBD1 (6 bases). V was trimmed by 4 bases and J by 1 base, leaving 8 bases between them. Germline CDR1 and CDR2: SNHLY and FYNNEI. The CDR3 loop spans 14 amino acids. In nucleotides, the CDR3 is TGTGCCAGCAGTGTGAGGGGGGCCAAAAACATTCAGTACTTC. This translates into CASSVRGAKNIQYF.

The chain combines TRBV30 with TRBJ2-3; 9 nucleotides align to TRBD1. The CDR3 covers 15 residues. CDR1 is GTSNPN, CDR2 SVGIG, per germline (reference sequence). V shed 0 bases, J shed 5 bases, and the junction held 6 bases outside the gene matches. The CDR3 nucleotides read TGTGCCTGGAGTGTAATACAGGGGGCAGGAGATACGCAGTATTTT. This sequence encodes CAWSVIQGAGDTQYF.

V usage is TRBV4-1 and J usage is TRBJ2-1; D not certain. CDR3 length: 15 amino acids. Germline values: CDR1 MGHRA, CDR2 YSYEKL. V gave up 4 bases and J gave up 0 bases, with 10 bases separating them. The CDR3 DNA reads TGCGCCAGCAGCCCACGCGCCCTCTCCTACAATGAGCAGTTCTTC. The encoded protein is CASSPRALSYNEQFF.

Of note for this clone: Within the sample, other DNA sequences also encode this same CDR3. The J gene is TRBJ1-5, the V gene TRBV5-1; D call uncertain. Trimming removed 0 bases at V and 4 bases at J, with 8 bases between. CDR1 SGHRS and CDR2 YFSETQ come from the germline V gene. This CDR3 is built from 14 residues. CDR3 amino acids: CASSLGGSNQPQHF. In DNA, the CDR3 is TGCGCCAGCAGCTTGGGGGGATCTAATCAGCCCCAGCATTTT.

The V call is TRBV4-1, the J call TRBJ2-4, with D possibly being TRBD2 (6 bases). The CDR3 loop spans 18 amino acids. Trimming took off 0 bases at V and 7 bases at J, with 22 bases between the two ends. Per germline, CDR1 MGHRA and CDR2 YSYEKL. The CDR3 here is CASSQEGWADGGLNIQYF. The CDR3 region has the DNA TGCGCCAGCAGCCAAGAAGGATGGGCGGACGGGGGTTTGAACATTCAGTACTTC.

The chain's CDR3 is CASSPAGTGWSDTQYF. In nucleotides, the CDR3 is TGTGCCAGCAGCCCTGCGGGGACAGGGTGGTCAGATACGCAGTATTTT. The rearrangement uses TRBV5-4 and TRBJ2-3; TRBD1 aligns across 9 bases. Germline V gene lookup returns CDR1 SGHNT and CDR2 YYREEE (reference sequence). Trimming took 4 bases from V and 4 from J; bases not matched to a gene: 10. This CDR3 region has 16 residues.

The gene calls are TRBV7-3 and TRBJ1-1; TRBD1 agrees at 11 bases. Trimming removed 2 bases from V and 6 bases from J; junction bases left unmatched: 5. The CDR3 length is 15 residues. CDR1 is SGHTA and CDR2 is FQGTGA in the germline V gene. DNA for the CDR3: TGTGCCAGCAGCTTACTCGGACAGGGGGCTTCTGAAGCTTTCTTT. It translates to CASSLLGQGASEAFF.

This clone was picked up a small number of times. The chain is built from TRBV2 and TRBJ2-3; possibly TRBD1 or TRBD2 for D (6 bases each). V was trimmed by 2 bases and J by 0 bases, leaving 9 bases between them. Germline V gene data show CDR1 as SNHLY and CDR2 as FYNNEI. CDR3 size: 15 residues. In nucleotides, the CDR3 is TGTGCCAGCAGTGAACAGGGGACTAGCACAGATACGCAGTATTTT. It codes for CASSEQGTSTDTQYF.

This clone turned up a few times. V usage is TRBV30 and J usage is TRBJ2-1; 8 nucleotides match TRBD2. The CDR3 is made up of 15 amino acids. Trimming at V came to 6 bases and at J to 6 bases, leaving 13 bases not matched to a gene. The germline gives CDR1 GTSNPN, CDR2 SVGIG (reference sequence). CDR3 amino acids: CACRAGTRISNEQFF. The CDR3 DNA is TGTGCCTGTCGAGCCGGGACTAGGATAAGCAATGAGCAGTTCTTC.

J is TRBJ2-5 and V is TRBV23-1; D may be TRBD1 or TRBD2 (5 bases each). TRBV23-1 is classed as an ORF, of uncertain function. V shed 6 bases and J shed 1 base, with 15 bases lying between them. The CDR3 runs 15 residues. In nucleotides, the CDR3 is TGCGCCAGCAGCCAGGGAGCAGGGTCCCAAGAGACCCAGTACTTC. Translated: CASSQGAGSQETQYF.

This clone came up a few times. This chain's CDR3 is CASSLPPWRETQYF. CDR3 DNA: TGTGCCAGCAGTTTACCTCCCTGGAGAGAGACCCAGTACTTC. This rearrangement joins TRBV28 to TRBJ2-5; D gene ambiguous. The ends were cut back, 2 bases at V and 4 bases at J, with 11 bases in the middle. Per the germline V gene, CDR1 is MDHEN and CDR2 is SYDVKM. The CDR3 is 14 residues long.